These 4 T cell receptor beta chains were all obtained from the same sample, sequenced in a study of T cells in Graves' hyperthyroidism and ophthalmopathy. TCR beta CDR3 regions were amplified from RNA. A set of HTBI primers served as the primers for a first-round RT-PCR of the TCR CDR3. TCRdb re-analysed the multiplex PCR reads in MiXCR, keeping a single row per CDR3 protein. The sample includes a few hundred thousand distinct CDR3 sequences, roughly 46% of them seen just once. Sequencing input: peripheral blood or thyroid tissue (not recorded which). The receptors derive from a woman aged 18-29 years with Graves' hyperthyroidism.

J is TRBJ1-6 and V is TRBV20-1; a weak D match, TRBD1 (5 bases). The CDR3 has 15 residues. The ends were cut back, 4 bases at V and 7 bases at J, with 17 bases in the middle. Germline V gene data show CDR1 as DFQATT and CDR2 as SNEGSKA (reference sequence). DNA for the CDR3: TGCAGTGCTACCATAGACAGTTTTGGCAATTCACCCCTCCACTTT. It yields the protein CSATIDSFGNSPLHF.

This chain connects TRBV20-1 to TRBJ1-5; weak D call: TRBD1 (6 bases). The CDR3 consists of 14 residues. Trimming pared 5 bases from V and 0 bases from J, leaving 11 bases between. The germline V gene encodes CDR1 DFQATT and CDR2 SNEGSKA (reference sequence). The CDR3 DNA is TGCAGTGCTTTCCGGACAGTTAGCAATCAGCCCCAGCATTTT. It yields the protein CSAFRTVSNQPQHF.

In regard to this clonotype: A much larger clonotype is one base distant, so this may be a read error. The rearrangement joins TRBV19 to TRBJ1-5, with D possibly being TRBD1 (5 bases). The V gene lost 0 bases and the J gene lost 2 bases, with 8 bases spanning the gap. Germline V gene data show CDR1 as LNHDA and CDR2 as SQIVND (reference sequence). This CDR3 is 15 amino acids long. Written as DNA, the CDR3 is TGTGCCAGTAGTATAGACGGGGGAGGCAATCAGCCCCAGCATTTT. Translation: CASSIDGGGNQPQHF.

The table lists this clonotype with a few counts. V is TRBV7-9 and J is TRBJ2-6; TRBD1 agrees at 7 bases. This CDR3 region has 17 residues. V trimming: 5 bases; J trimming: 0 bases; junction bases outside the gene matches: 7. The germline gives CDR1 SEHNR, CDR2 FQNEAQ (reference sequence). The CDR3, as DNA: TGTGCCAGCAGCACTAGACAGGGCCGCTCTGGGGCCAACGTCCTGACTTTC. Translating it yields CASSTRQGRSGANVLTF.